This is a list of T cell receptor beta chains from one sample in a study of blood T cell repertoires in COVID-19. Using immunoSEQ multiplex PCR, the repertoire was profiled, and TCRdb retains in-frame clones only, with some absent. The table lists about 78,000 clones, around 91% of them singletons, with 0.95% to 1.3% in the top ten. The sequencing sample was made of peripheral blood. The receptor set was obtained from a woman aged 50 to 60 in a cohort sampled during active COVID-19. CDR3s include the opening cysteine and the closing phenylalanine or tryptophan. Each record gives: V gene, CDR3 length, J gene, CDR3 protein.

TRBV3-1/TRBV3-2	14	TRBJ1-5	CASSQQGSNQPQHF
TRBV5-4	14	TRBJ2-1	CASSSWVAGGEQFF
TRBV13	15	TRBJ1-2	CASSSRATGSYGYTF
TRBV19	15	TRBJ2-5	CASSIGAGTQETQYF
TRBV28	15	TRBJ1-2	CASSIQRGPTSGYTF
TRBV6-6	14	TRBJ2-1	CASRTGTPYNEQFF
TRBV21-1	17	TRBJ1-2	CASSKDGDRGYNYGYTF
TRBV27	15	TRBJ1-1	CASSLESGRGTEAFF
TRBV24-1	16	TRBJ2-3	CATSDVIGQGADTQYF
TRBV13	15	TRBJ2-2	CASSPQGAGTGELFF
TRBV7-9	14	TRBJ2-7	CASSLSPMDNEQYF
TRBV11-2	16	TRBJ2-1	CASSPDGTSSYNEQFF
TRBV27	14	TRBJ2-1	CASSLGRGDNEQFF
TRBV5-1	15	TRBJ2-1	CASRERGQHNNEQFF
TRBV7-9	13	TRBJ2-5	CASSWATKETQYF
TRBV20-1	15	TRBJ2-5	CSASRLANGEETQYF
TRBV5-1	15	TRBJ2-1	CASSFLAGDFNEQFF
TRBV15	17	TRBJ1-6	CATSRGKGQVPNSPLHF
TRBV28	15	TRBJ1-5	CASSLWGGSNQPQHF
TRBV7-2	14	TRBJ1-6	CASNEQGSNSPLHF
TRBV11-2	15	TRBJ2-3	CASSLVGAYTDTQYF
TRBV7-2	15	TRBJ2-1	CASSSSRLAANEQFF
TRBV18	17	TRBJ2-3	CASSLLDVAGYTDTQYF
TRBV28	11	TRBJ2-7	CASNEGDEQYF
TRBV2	15	TRBJ1-5	CASSRQGLGNQPQHF
TRBV4-1	18	TRBJ2-7	CASSQDHSLIAGIHEQYF
TRBV28	13	TRBJ1-1	CASSFGEVTEAFF
TRBV28	14	TRBJ1-3	CASLTGTTGNTIYF
TRBV28	14	TRBJ1-1	CASSSPTGNTEAFF
TRBV28	15	TRBJ1-5	CASTPQGKGNQPQHF
TRBV4-1	18	TRBJ2-1	CASSQEGFRTLSYNEQFF
TRBV9	15	TRBJ1-1	CASSHKTGERTEAFF
TRBV3-1/TRBV3-2	13	TRBJ2-7	CASSHESSGRQYF
TRBV10-2	16	TRBJ1-2	CASSETGGAANYGYTF
TRBV2	11	TRBJ1-1	CASGGAAEAFF
TRBV6-6	16	TRBJ2-7	CASSSPGGAGTYEQYF
TRBV3-1/TRBV3-2	14	TRBJ1-5	CASSQGQGTRPQHF
TRBV29-1	12	TRBJ2-7	CSVLVVNYEQYF
TRBV6-5	15	TRBJ2-3	CASRTGTGGTDTQYF
TRBV7-3	15	TRBJ1-1	CASSLTTQGTTEAFF
TRBV20-1	11	TRBJ1-2	CSADRGYGYTF
TRBV27	18	TRBJ2-5	CASSPLMTSGIVLETQYF
TRBV20-1	13	TRBJ2-1	CSASPGRGHEQFF
TRBV6-2/TRBV6-3	17	TRBJ1-1	CASSPVPNRGEDTEAFF
TRBV7-9	13	TRBJ1-5	CASSPDGARPQHF
TRBV3-1/TRBV3-2	16	TRBJ1-2	CASSHESPAPNYGYTF